This TCR beta chain was sequenced in a study of blood T cell repertoires in COVID-19. The germline gives CDR1 MRHNA, CDR2 SNTAGT. Trimming cost V 6 bases and J 1 base; bases outside gene matches: 4. This CDR3 has 14 residues. Libraries were prepared by immunoSEQ multiplex PCR; TCRdb keeps only in-frame clonotypes and omits some of them. The sample consists of just over 250,000 clones, more than 85% of them appearing once. J is TRBJ1-1 and V is TRBV6-4; the match to TRBD1 covers 8 bases. Sequencing input: peripheral blood. The sequence was obtained from a person aged 18 to 35 with COVID-19, enrolled during active disease. In nucleotides, the CDR3 is TGTGCCAGCAGCCTGACAGGGGAGAACACTGAAGCTTTCTTT. Protein product: CASSLTGENTEAFF.